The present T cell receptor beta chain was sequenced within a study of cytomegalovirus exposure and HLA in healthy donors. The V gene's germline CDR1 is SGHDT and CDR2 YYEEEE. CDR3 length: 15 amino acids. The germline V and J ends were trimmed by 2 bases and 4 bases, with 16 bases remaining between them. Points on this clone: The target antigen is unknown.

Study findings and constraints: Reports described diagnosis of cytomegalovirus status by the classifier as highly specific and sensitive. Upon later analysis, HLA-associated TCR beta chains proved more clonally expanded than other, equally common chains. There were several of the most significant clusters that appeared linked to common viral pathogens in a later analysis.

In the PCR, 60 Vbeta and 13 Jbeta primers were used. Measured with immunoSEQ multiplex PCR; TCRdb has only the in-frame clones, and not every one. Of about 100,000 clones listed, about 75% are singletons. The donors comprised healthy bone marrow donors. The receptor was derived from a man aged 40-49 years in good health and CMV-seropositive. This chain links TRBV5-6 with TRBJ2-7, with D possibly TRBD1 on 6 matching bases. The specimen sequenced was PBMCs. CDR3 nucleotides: TGTGCCAGCAGCTTAATTGGGCAGGGGCTTTACGAGCAGTACTTC. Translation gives CASSLIGQGLYEQYF.